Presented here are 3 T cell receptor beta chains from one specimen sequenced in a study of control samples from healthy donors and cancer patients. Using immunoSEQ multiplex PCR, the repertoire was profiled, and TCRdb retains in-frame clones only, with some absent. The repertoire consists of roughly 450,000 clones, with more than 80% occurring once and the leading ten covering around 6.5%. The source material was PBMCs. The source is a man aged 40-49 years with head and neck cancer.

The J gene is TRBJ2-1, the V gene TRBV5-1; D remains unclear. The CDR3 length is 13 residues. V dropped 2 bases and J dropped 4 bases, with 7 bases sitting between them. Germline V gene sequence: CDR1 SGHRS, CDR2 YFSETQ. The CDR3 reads CASSFADYNEQFF. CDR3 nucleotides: TGCGCCAGCAGCTTCGCCGATTACAATGAGCAGTTCTTC.

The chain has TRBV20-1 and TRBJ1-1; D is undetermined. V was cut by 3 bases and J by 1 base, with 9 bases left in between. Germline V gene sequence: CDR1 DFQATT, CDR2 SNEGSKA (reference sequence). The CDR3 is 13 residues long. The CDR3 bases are TGCAGTGCTAGTCCTCGCCGGAACACTGAAGCTTTCTTT. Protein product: CSASPRRNTEAFF.

Here the CDR3 reads CAISESTGEDGYTF. CDR3 bases: TGTGCCATCAGTGAGTCGACAGGGGAAGATGGCTACACCTTC. V is TRBV10-3 and J is TRBJ1-2; 8 nucleotides agree with TRBD1. V dropped 0 bases and J dropped 6; count of bases not matched to a gene: 3. Germline-derived CDR1 and CDR2 are ENHRY and SYGVKD. This CDR3 is 14 amino acids long.